The text below deals with one T cell receptor beta chain. Antigen: not known. This sample is drawn from a study of cytomegalovirus exposure and HLA in healthy donors. Overall study: Inside one of the first data releases sat about 85 million unique TCRs taken from HLA-typed donors.

Broader study findings: TCR beta chain V- and J-gene trimming was linked, in a later analysis, to a missense variant in DCLRE1C.

V lost 0 bases and J 4 bases, leaving 13 bases between the germline ends. This CDR3 contains 15 residues. Germline V lookup: CDR1 SGHRS, CDR2 YFSETQ. PCR was performed using 60 Vbeta and 13 Jbeta primers. Method: immunoSEQ multiplex PCR; TCRdb's copy keeps in-frame clones and lacks some. The sample consists of hundreds of thousands of clones, under 80% of them appearing once. This chain links TRBV5-1 with TRBJ2-5; TRBD2 is a possible D gene (5 bases). This TCR derives from a girl between 2 and 10 years old in good health and CMV-seronegative. Sequencing was performed on PBMCs. The CDR3 DNA is TGCGCCAGCAGCTTGGTACCGGGGATCTTAGAGACCCAGTACTTC. Residues: CASSLVPGILETQYF. Full variable domain (outside the CDR3, taken from reference TRBV5-1 and TRBJ2-5): KAGVTQTPRYLIKTRGQQVTLSCSPISGHRSVSWYQQTPGQGLQFLFEYFSETQRNKGNFPGRFSGRQFSNSRSEMNVSTLELGDSALYLCASSLVPGILETQYFGPGTRLLVL.